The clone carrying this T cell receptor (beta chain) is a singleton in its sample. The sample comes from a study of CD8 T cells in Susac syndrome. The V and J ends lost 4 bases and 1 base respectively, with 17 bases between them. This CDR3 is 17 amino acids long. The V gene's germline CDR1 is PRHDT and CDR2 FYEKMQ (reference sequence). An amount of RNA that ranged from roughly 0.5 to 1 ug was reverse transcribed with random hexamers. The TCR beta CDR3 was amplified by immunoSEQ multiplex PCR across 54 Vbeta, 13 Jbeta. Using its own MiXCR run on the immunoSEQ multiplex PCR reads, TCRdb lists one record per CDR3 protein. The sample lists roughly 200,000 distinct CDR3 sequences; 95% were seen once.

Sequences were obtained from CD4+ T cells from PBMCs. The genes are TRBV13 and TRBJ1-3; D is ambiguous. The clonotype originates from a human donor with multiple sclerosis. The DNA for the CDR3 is TGTGCCAGCAGCTACCGGGTGGGGAGATCATCTGGAAACACCATATATTTT. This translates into CASSYRVGRSSGNTIYF.